This entry concerns a single T cell receptor beta chain. Antigen unknown. During the collection period, no donor immune events like infections were recorded. The source of the sample is a study of identifying expanded T cells in peripheral blood. The study's findings and limits: Across healthy donors, higher total template counts meant significantly greater roughly 2-week count variance. Over approximately two and four weeks, about 17 and 20 clones changed, versus around 1.3 between replicates.

The CDR3 runs to 13 residues. Germline loops: CDR1 LGHNA, CDR2 YSLEER. J lost 5 bases, V lost 0 bases, and 0 bases had no gene match. Using immunoSEQ multiplex PCR, the repertoire was profiled, and TCRdb retains in-frame clones only, with some absent. The table has approximately 75,000 clones, 75% to 90% seen once. The sequenced sample consisted of blood. The sequence was collected from a person aged 18 to 70 in good health. The V gene is TRBV4-3, the J gene TRBJ2-5, with 7 positions matching TRBD1. Here the CDR3 reads CASSQDRGETQYF. In nucleotides, the CDR3 is TGCGCCAGCAGCCAAGACAGGGGGGAGACCCAGTACTTC.